Presented here are 13 T cell receptor beta chains from one specimen sequenced in a study of blood T cell repertoires in COVID-19. The table came from immunoSEQ multiplex PCR; TCRdb's copy has only in-frame clones and leaves some out. The profile shows approximately 140,000 clones, around 82% of them singletons. The sequenced material came from peripheral blood. Receptor source: a human donor with acute or convalescent COVID-19. The donor label of this sample is uncertain.

The V and J genes are TRBV4-1 and TRBJ1-2, with D maybe TRBD1 (5 bases). V was clipped by 1 base and J by 4 bases, with 16 bases between them. Germline assignment: CDR1 MGHRA and CDR2 YSYEKL. The CDR3 extends over 16 amino acids. The CDR3 loop reads CASSQAPGRESYGYTF. The CDR3, as DNA: TGCGCCAGCAGCCAAGCCCCTGGCAGGGAAAGCTATGGCTACACCTTC.

V usage is TRBV19 and J usage is TRBJ1-5, with TRBD1 matching over 7 bases. The germline V gene has CDR1 LNHDA and CDR2 SQIVND (reference sequence). This CDR3 region has 14 residues. The V segment lost 3 bases and the J segment 2 bases; nucleotides outside the gene matches: 1. CDR3 loop: CASSIQGGNQPQHF. CDR3 nucleotides: TGTGCCAGTAGTATCCAGGGGGGCAATCAGCCCCAGCATTTT.

For the CDR3, the DNA is TGTGCCAGTAGTATTAGTGACAGGGGATCCGAGCAGTACTTC. Its protein is CASSISDRGSEQYF. V is TRBV19 and J is TRBJ2-7; 8 bases map to TRBD1. V trimming: 3 bases; J trimming: 6 bases; junction bases outside the gene matches: 7. The CDR3 covers 14 residues. Germline values: CDR1 LNHDA, CDR2 SQIVND (reference sequence).

The chain combines TRBV12-3 or TRBV12-4 with TRBJ1-2; D possibly corresponds to TRBD1 (6 bases). The CDR3 loop spans 12 amino acids. Trimming stripped 4 bases from V and 8 bases from J, with 11 bases between. The CDR3 bases are TGTGCCAGCAGTTCGAGACAGGCCGGCTACACCTTC. Translated: CASSSRQAGYTF.

The J gene is TRBJ1-5, the V gene TRBV28; 8 bases are shared with TRBD1. The CDR3 contains 14 residues. The trim removed 5 bases at V and 7 bases at J, leaving 7 bases unmatched. Germline assignment: CDR1 MDHEN and CDR2 SYDVKM. CDR3 sequence reads: CASSESQGGQPQHF. Here the CDR3 DNA reads TGTGCCAGCAGTGAATCACAGGGGGGGCAGCCCCAGCATTTT.

The chain carries TRBV5-1 and TRBJ1-6; possible D gene TRBD1, 6 bases. Germline lookup yields CDR1 SGHRS and CDR2 YFSETQ. This CDR3 contains 14 residues. V lost 0 bases, J lost 10 bases, and 11 bases lay in between. CDR3 DNA: TGCGCCAGCAGCTTGGCAGGGGAGAGATCACCCCTCCACTTT. Translating gives CASSLAGERSPLHF.

The V call is TRBV28, the J call TRBJ1-6, with 9 bases fitting TRBD1. After removal of 3 bases from V and 6 bases from J, the junction contained 6 bases not matched to a gene. In germline, CDR1 is MDHEN, CDR2 SYDVKM. This CDR3 comprises 16 residues. CDR3 sequence (DNA): TGTGCCAGCAGTTTGGAGCCGGACAGGGGTAATTCACCCCTCCACTTT. Its protein is CASSLEPDRGNSPLHF.

The rearrangement links TRBV9 to TRBJ1-1; maybe TRBD1 (5 bases). The CDR3 totals 12 residues. The V end lost 4 bases, the J end lost 6 bases, and 10 bases lay between the germline ends. Germline assignment: CDR1 SGDLS and CDR2 YYNGEE. As DNA, the CDR3 is TGTGCCAGCAGCCCAGGGAGGGCTGAAGCTTTCTTT. Its translation is CASSPGRAEAFF.

A word on this clone: Distinct nucleotide sequences in the sample also encode this CDR3. This chain joins TRBV10-3 and TRBJ1-1; tentative D call: TRBD1 (6 bases). Germline V lookup: CDR1 ENHRY, CDR2 SYGVKD. The CDR3 is 14 residues long. V lost 2 bases and J 0 bases, leaving 7 bases between the germline ends. CDR3 sequence: CAISEQGMNTEAFF. The CDR3 bases are TGTGCCATCAGTGAGCAGGGGATGAACACTGAAGCTTTCTTT.

The chain combines TRBV5-1 with TRBJ1-1; the D gene is possibly TRBD1 (5 bases). V shed 4 bases and J shed 1 base, with 11 bases lying between them. Germline CDR1 is SGHRS and CDR2 is YFSETQ. The CDR3 has 14 residues. This chain's CDR3 is CASSPGLKNTEAFF. CDR3 bases: TGCGCCAGCAGCCCGGGACTAAAGAACACTGAAGCTTTCTTT.

The DNA of the CDR3 is TGCGCCAGCAGCTTGGGGTCGGGCGGGTTGAAAGAGACCCAGTACTTC. This encodes CASSLGSGGLKETQYF. The chain is built from TRBV5-1 and TRBJ2-5, with D maybe TRBD2 (5 bases). This CDR3 is 16 amino acids long. Germline values: CDR1 SGHRS, CDR2 YFSETQ. V lost 0 bases and J 3 bases, leaving 15 bases between the germline ends.

J is TRBJ1-3 and V is TRBV29-1; TRBD1 aligns across 8 bases. Trimming cost V 3 bases and J 0 bases; bases outside gene matches: 7. This CDR3 has 16 residues. CDR1 and CDR2 (germline): SQVTM, ANQGSEA. The CDR3 here is CSVEDQGADSGNTIYF. In nucleotides, the CDR3 is TGCAGCGTTGAGGATCAGGGGGCAGACTCTGGAAACACCATATATTTT.

This clone occurred once. This chain joins TRBV2 and TRBJ2-1, with D hard to call. V lost 6 bases and J 3 bases, leaving 21 bases between the germline ends. This CDR3 contains 17 residues. Looked up from germline, CDR1 is SNHLY and CDR2 is FYNNEI. This CDR3 is CASSPPRRLLNYNEQFF. Here the CDR3 DNA reads TGTGCCAGCAGCCCACCTCGAAGGCTACTAAACTACAATGAGCAGTTCTTC.